The TCR beta chain described here comes from a study of T-cell reconstitution after alpha-beta-depleted transplantation in children. Findings and caveats of the study: Reportedly, roughly two months post-transplant, alpha-beta T cells arose from several hundred expanded graft clones. Some patients owed their high day-60 TCRbeta diversity to surviving recipient T cells and thymic progenitors.

With respect to this clonotype: Its antigen is not known.

TCRbeta library preparation incorporated unique molecular identifiers. TCRdb ran MiXCR on the PCR reads and lists one entry per CDR3 protein. The sample records about 210,000 distinct CDR3 sequences, about 15% being singletons. Germline V CDR1 and CDR2: LNHDA, SQIVND (reference sequence). This CDR3 has 13 amino acids. V dropped 7 bases and J dropped 9; count of bases not matched to a gene: 4. This TCR derives from a male patient aged 2-15 years who had a stem cell transplant for acute lymphoblastic leukemia, so the T cells may come from the graft donor. The chain uses TRBV19 and TRBJ2-1, with 12 bases that match TRBD2. Source: PBMCs, mostly from graft donor cells, taken 360 days after TCRalphabeta/CD19-depleted stem cell transplant. The CDR3 DNA is TGTGCCAGTATGACTAGCGGGAGAAGTGAGCAGTTCTTC. Its protein product is CASMTSGRSEQFF.